These 2 T cell receptor beta chains were sequenced from one sample in a study of response to subunit inactivated influenza vaccine. TCRdb reprocessed the RT-PCR reads with MiXCR, giving one entry per CDR3 protein. The data show about 160,000 distinct CDR3 sequences, with around 9.9% seen just once and around 12% held by the top ten. Sequencing used non-naive T cells sorted from PBMCs, obtained roughly 46 days after vaccination. The receptor set was obtained from a man aged 45 to 65 who received an inactivated influenza vaccine.

This chain uses TRBV20-1 with TRBJ2-5, with TRBD1 matching 7 bases. Germline V gene sequence: CDR1 DFQATT, CDR2 SNEGSKA (reference sequence). J was trimmed by 10 bases and V by 6 bases; bases with no gene match: 14. CDR3 length equals 13 residues. CDR3 loop: CSAAPGGRGIQYF. CDR3 DNA sequence: TGCAGTGCGGCCCCAGGGGGTAGGGGGATCCAGTACTTC.

The chain couples TRBV18 to TRBJ1-2; no reliable D call. CDR3 length: 12 residues. Germline V gene data show CDR1 as KGHSH and CDR2 as LQKENI. V lost 2 bases and J 4 bases, leaving 5 bases between the germline ends. The CDR3 protein is CASSPDIYGYTF. The CDR3 nucleotides are TGTGCCAGCTCACCAGACATCTATGGCTACACCTTC.